A selection of T cell receptor beta chains follows, all from one sample in a study of OX40 agonist ivuxolimab in advanced cancers. Produced via immunoSEQ multiplex PCR; TCRdb's table is partial and in-frame only. The table has around 73,000 clones, over 80% seen once. This material consisted of CD4+ or CD8+ T cells sorted from blood, taken in a trial of the OX40 agonist ivuxolimab. The source of these receptors is an adult with an advanced solid tumor such as melanoma, head and neck, liver or kidney cancer. Each CDR3 is given with its conserved first and last residue. The D gene is left open where the match is weak. Size is stated for part of the rows, as once, few or many counts, or as a class when the clone is expanded.

abundance	v_gene	j_gene	d_gene	CDR3aa	CDR3nt
NA	TRBV21-1	TRBJ2-2	NA	CASSKAKRGTGELFF	TGTGCCAGCAGCAAGGCCAAACGGGGCACCGGGGAGCTGTTTTTT
NA	TRBV18	TRBJ2-5	NA	CASSWAQQETQYF	TGTGCCAGCTCCTGGGCACAACAAGAGACCCAGTACTTC
NA	TRBV29-1	TRBJ2-5	TRBD2	CSVEDGRWGGQETQYF	TGCAGCGTTGAAGACGGTCGATGGGGGGGCCAAGAGACCCAGTACTTC
NA	TRBV28	TRBJ1-3	NA	CASSLGHLGNTIYF	TGTGCCAGCAGTTTAGGCCACCTTGGAAACACCATATATTTT
NA	TRBV6-1	TRBJ2-7	NA	CASTKGLLYEQYF	TGTGCCAGCACCAAGGGACTCCTCTACGAGCAGTACTTC
once	TRBV5-1	TRBJ2-4	TRBD2	CASSTSGRYTKNIQYF	TGCGCCAGCTCGACTAGCGGGAGGTACACCAAAAACATTCAGTACTTC
NA	TRBV15	TRBJ2-5	TRBD2	CATSERLAGVETQYF	TGTGCCACCAGCGAGCGACTAGCGGGAGTAGAGACCCAGTACTTC
NA	TRBV9	TRBJ2-5	TRBD2	CASSLLGLANQETQYF	TGTGCCAGCAGCCTATTAGGACTAGCTAATCAAGAGACCCAGTACTTC
NA	TRBV19	TRBJ2-5	NA	CASSIGGAGETQYF	TGTGCCAGTAGTATAGGAGGGGCTGGAGAGACCCAGTACTTC
NA	TRBV29-1	TRBJ2-1	TRBD2	CSVQRDYNEQFF	TGCAGCGTTCAGCGGGACTACAATGAGCAGTTCTTC
NA	TRBV7-9	TRBJ2-7	NA	CASSFGTASYEQYF	TGTGCCAGCAGCTTCGGGACGGCCTCCTACGAGCAGTACTTC
NA	TRBV6-5	TRBJ2-6	NA	CASRYSGANVLTF	TGTGCCAGCAGATATTCTGGGGCCAACGTCCTGACTTTC
NA	TRBV25-1	TRBJ2-1	TRBD1	CASSEKTGTGDNEQFF	TGTGCCAGCAGTGAGAAGACCGGGACAGGGGACAATGAGCAGTTCTTC
NA	TRBV7-3	TRBJ2-2	NA	CASSSLLSGELFF	TGTGCCAGCAGCTCCCTCTTAAGCGGGGAGCTGTTTTTT
NA	TRBV7-3	TRBJ2-3	NA	CASSSSRTADTQYF	TGTGCCAGCAGCTCCTCGAGAACCGCAGATACGCAGTATTTT
NA	TRBV6-1	TRBJ2-7	NA	CASSRELKYEQYF	TGTGCCAGCAGCCGGGAGTTAAAATACGAGCAGTACTTC
NA	TRBV5-4	TRBJ2-1	NA	CASSLGVNEQFF	TGTGCCAGCAGCTTAGGGGTCAATGAGCAGTTCTTC
NA	TRBV5-1	TRBJ1-2	NA	CASSNPSNYGYTF	TGCGCCAGCTCAAATCCATCTAACTATGGCTACACCTTC
NA	TRBV18	TRBJ1-2	NA	CASSPPSGWNYGYTF	TGTGCCAGCTCACCACCCTCCGGTTGGAACTATGGCTACACCTTC
NA	TRBV6-5	TRBJ2-1	NA	CASSPTLSSYNEQFF	TGTGCCAGCAGTCCAACACTGAGCTCCTACAATGAGCAGTTCTTC
NA	TRBV5-1	TRBJ2-7	NA	CASSLTDYEQYF	TGCGCCAGCAGCCTCACAGACTACGAGCAGTACTTC
once	TRBV29-1	TRBJ2-1	TRBD1	CSVEDLGDRTRRFF	TGCAGCGTTGAAGATTTAGGGGACAGAACCCGGCGGTTCTTC
NA	TRBV19	TRBJ2-7	TRBD1	CASRNRGEEAYEQYF	TGTGCCAGTAGAAACAGGGGCGAAGAGGCCTACGAGCAGTACTTC
once	TRBV11-2	TRBJ1-1	NA	CASSLEVTTEAFF	TGTGCCAGCAGCTTAGAGGTGACTACTGAAGCTTTCTTT
NA	TRBV2	TRBJ2-7	NA	CASSETASSYEQYF	TGTGCCAGCAGTGAAACAGCCAGTTCCTACGAGCAGTACTTC
once	TRBV15	TRBJ2-2	NA	CAIQGPGELFF	TGTGCCATCCAGGGGCCCGGGGAGCTGTTTTTT
few	TRBV6-5	TRBJ1-1	NA	CASRDGVMNTEAFF	TGTGCCAGCAGAGACGGGGTCATGAACACTGAAGCTTTCTTT
NA	TRBV30	TRBJ2-1	TRBD2	CAWSVLLAGGGEQFF	TGTGCCTGGAGTGTACTGTTAGCGGGAGGAGGTGAGCAGTTCTTC
NA	TRBV7-9	TRBJ2-5	NA	CASSLGSATQETQYF	TGTGCCAGCAGCTTAGGGTCAGCAACCCAAGAGACCCAGTACTTC
NA	TRBV27	TRBJ1-6	NA	CASSFGAGVGSPLHF	TGTGCCAGCAGTTTTGGGGCAGGGGTAGGATCACCCCTCCACTTT
NA	TRBV28	TRBJ2-1	NA	CASMSLVEQFF	TGTGCCAGCATGTCCCTTGTAGAGCAGTTCTTC
NA	TRBV11-3	TRBJ2-7	NA	CASSLWENYEQYF	TGTGCCAGCAGCTTATGGGAAAATTACGAGCAGTACTTC
NA	TRBV6-5	TRBJ1-3	NA	CASSYSILTSGNTIYF	TGTGCCAGCAGTTACTCGATTCTGACCTCTGGAAACACCATATATTTT
NA	TRBV15	TRBJ2-1	NA	CATSRDNEQFF	TGTGCCACCAGCAGAGACAATGAGCAGTTCTTC
NA	TRBV18	TRBJ1-2	TRBD1	CASSRGQDYGYTF	TGTGCCAGCTCACGGGGACAGGACTATGGCTACACCTTC
NA	TRBV6-1	TRBJ1-2	NA	CASNPSRRDGYTF	TGTGCCAGCAACCCCTCCCGGCGGGATGGCTACACCTTC
NA	TRBV18	TRBJ1-1	TRBD1	CASSRGQGQGGTEAFF	TGTGCCAGCTCACGGGGACAGGGACAGGGTGGCACTGAAGCTTTCTTT
NA	TRBV19	TRBJ1-1	NA	CASSRVNTEAFF	TGTGCCAGTAGTCGGGTGAACACTGAAGCTTTCTTT
NA	TRBV29-1	TRBJ1-4	TRBD1	CSAKDRGHEKLFF	TGCAGCGCAAAGGACAGGGGGCATGAAAAACTGTTTTTT
NA	TRBV2	TRBJ1-5	NA	CASGGVGRNQPQHF	TGTGCCAGCGGAGGGGTAGGGAGGAATCAGCCCCAGCATTTT
NA	TRBV9	TRBJ2-3	NA	CASSVVGGPADTQYF	TGTGCCAGCAGCGTAGTTGGGGGGCCGGCAGATACGCAGTATTTT
NA	TRBV5-1	TRBJ2-1	TRBD2	CASSFSPGTSGISYNEQFF	TGCGCCAGCAGCTTTAGCCCCGGGACTAGCGGGATCTCCTACAATGAGCAGTTCTTC
once	TRBV7-9	TRBJ2-3	NA	CASSLSGPTDTQYF	TGTGCCAGCAGCTTAAGCGGGCCCACAGATACGCAGTATTTT
NA	TRBV27	TRBJ2-7	NA	CASSLDYQSSYEQYF	TGTGCCAGCAGTTTAGACTACCAAAGCTCCTACGAGCAGTACTTC
NA	TRBV28	TRBJ1-6	TRBD1	CASRGTGGNSPLHF	TGTGCCAGCAGAGGGACAGGGGGTAATTCACCCCTCCACTTT
NA	TRBV25-1	TRBJ2-1	NA	CASSEYGTGYNEQFF	TGTGCCAGCAGTGAATACGGGACGGGTTACAATGAGCAGTTCTTC
NA	TRBV5-4	TRBJ2-1	TRBD2	CASSLAVLAGINEQFF	TGTGCCAGCAGCTTGGCCGTGCTAGCGGGAATCAATGAGCAGTTCTTC
NA	TRBV19	TRBJ1-2	TRBD1	CASSISGGAGGYTF	TGTGCCAGTAGTATATCAGGGGGCGCGGGCGGCTACACCTTC
NA	TRBV7-9	TRBJ2-3	TRBD2	CASGRRGSGKTDTQYF	TGTGCCAGCGGGCGAAGGGGTAGCGGGAAAACAGATACGCAGTATTTT
NA	TRBV5-4	TRBJ2-1	NA	CASSSGPNNEQFF	TGTGCCAGCAGCTCGGGGCCGAACAATGAGCAGTTCTTC
NA	TRBV6-6	TRBJ2-3	NA	CASEVGTDTQYF	TGTGCCAGCGAGGTGGGCACAGATACGCAGTATTTT
NA	TRBV5-1	TRBJ2-1	TRBD2	CASSLRLAGGSSYNEQFF	TGCGCCAGCAGCTTACGTCTAGCGGGAGGGTCTTCCTACAATGAGCAGTTCTTC
once	TRBV5-6	TRBJ2-7	NA	CASSSDRSYEQYF	TGTGCCAGCAGCTCCGACAGGTCCTACGAGCAGTACTTC
NA	TRBV5-1	TRBJ1-1	NA	CASSKGDAGTEAFF	TGCGCCAGCAGCAAGGGGGACGCTGGCACTGAAGCTTTCTTT
NA	TRBV5-1	TRBJ1-2	TRBD1	CASSLPRLDRADGYTF	TGCGCCAGCAGCTTGCCCCGTTTAGACAGGGCAGATGGCTACACCTTC